This TCR beta chain was retrieved from a study of human T cells and chemical hapten exposure. The time point: patch test 1, 2 weeks after DPC sensitization. Treatment noted: therapeutic diphenylcyclopropenone sensitization with weekly scalp DPC. V trimming: 3 bases; J trimming: 0 bases; junction bases outside the gene matches: 4. The CDR3 has 16 residues. Per germline, CDR1 MNHEY and CDR2 SMNVEV (reference sequence). TCRdb analysed the RACE reads with MiXCR anew, one entry per CDR3 protein. Of under 200,000 distinct CDR3 sequences in the sample, more than 12% were seen once. Here the sequenced sample was whole blood, taken in connection with sensitization to the hapten diphenylcyclopropenone (DPC). V and J are TRBV27 and TRBJ2-1; TRBD2 matches at 8 bases. The source of this sequence is a woman aged 25-40 years with alopecia areata. Some clones in this sample may be carry-over from other donors' samples. The CDR3 here is CASSFATSGSYNEQFF. The CDR3 nucleotides read TGTGCCAGCAGTTTCGCAACTAGCGGCTCCTACAATGAGCAGTTCTTC.